These 23 T cell receptor beta chains were all obtained from the same sample, sequenced in a study of shared clonotypes between healthy human individuals (dated by TCRdb to about 2020). Library preparation was by the immunoSEQ multiplex PCR assay. TCRdb mirrors the immuneACCESS table, restricted to in-frame sequences. Some clones are absent from its copies; in checked studies, under half trace to an unresolved V gene, and the reason for the others is unknown. Counted in this sample were 2 million to 2.5 million clones; 85% to 95% of them appeared once. Of the sample, 0.13% falls within the top ten clones. The material sequenced was naive CD4+ T cells sorted from blood. This specimen's cell subset or site label, interpreted: CD45RA+ positively selected. These receptors all stem from a young man in good health.

This clone was detected once. The rearrangement links TRBV11-3 to TRBJ2-2, with 9 nucleotides matching TRBD1. The V and J ends lost 6 bases and 4 bases, in that order; junction bases with no gene match: 6. This CDR3 is 15 amino acids long. Germline assignment: CDR1 SGHNT and CDR2 YENEEA. The CDR3 here is CASSAQGAGTGELFF. DNA of the CDR3: TGTGCCAGCAGTGCACAGGGGGCGGGCACCGGGGAGCTGTTTTTT.

Only one count was recorded for this clone. The J gene is TRBJ1-1, the V gene TRBV25-1, with D possibly being TRBD1 (5 bases). V was clipped by 3 bases and J by 5 bases, with 10 bases between them. CDR1 and CDR2 from the germline V gene are MGHDK and SYGVNS. The CDR3 runs to 13 residues. In DNA, the CDR3 is TGTGCCAGCAGTGAGCAGGGCAAGACTGAAGCTTTCTTT. Translation: CASSEQGKTEAFF.

The J gene is TRBJ2-5, the V gene TRBV5-1; 7 positions match TRBD1. The CDR3 is 15 residues long. The V gene end was trimmed by 4 bases and the J gene end by 2 bases; junction bases not matched to a gene: 8. Germline V gene sequence: CDR1 SGHRS, CDR2 YFSETQ. The CDR3 is CASSATGQVQETQYF. In DNA form, the CDR3 reads TGCGCCAGCAGCGCCACTGGACAGGTTCAAGAGACCCAGTACTTC.

The V and J genes are TRBV29-1 and TRBJ1-4; D possibly corresponds to TRBD1 (6 bases). V lost 4 bases to trimming and J lost 2 bases, with 17 bases between them. Germline values: CDR1 SQVTM, CDR2 ANQGSEA. The CDR3 totals 16 residues. The CDR3 sequence: CSVVSRGGGTNEKLFF. In DNA form, the CDR3 reads TGCAGCGTTGTGTCCAGGGGTGGTGGGACTAATGAAAAACTGTTTTTT.

The gene calls are TRBV2 and TRBJ1-2; perhaps TRBD1 as D (5 bases). This CDR3 has 12 residues. Germline values: CDR1 SNHLY, CDR2 FYNNEI. V was shortened by 7 bases and J by 4 bases, with 10 bases between the two germline ends. The CDR3 loop reads CASTQDSYGYTF. The DNA of the CDR3 is TGTGCCAGCACCCAAGACAGCTATGGCTACACCTTC. Full variable domain (rest looked up from reference TRBV2 and TRBJ1-2): EPEVTQTPSHQVTQMGQEVILRCVPISNHLYFYWYRQILGQKVEFLVSFYNNEISEKSEIFDDQFSVERPDGSNFTLKIRSTKLEDSAMYFCASTQDSYGYTFGSGTRLTVV.

The gene calls are TRBV6-1 and TRBJ2-3; TRBD2 agrees at 10 bases. This CDR3 comprises 14 residues. The germline gives CDR1 MNHNS, CDR2 SASEGT. The ends lost 8 bases at V and 2 bases at J; junction bases unmatched: 4. CDR3 nucleotides: TGTGCCAGCGGTAGCGGGGGGTTCACAGATACGCAGTATTTT. It encodes CASGSGGFTDTQYF.

This clone appeared a single time. This chain uses TRBV18 with TRBJ2-6; 7 positions agree with TRBD2. Germline V gives CDR1 KGHSH, CDR2 LQKENI. V shed 4 bases, J shed 0 bases, and the junction held 15 bases outside the gene matches. The CDR3 runs 20 residues. The chain's CDR3 is CASSRIPGGSKSSGANVLTF. CDR3 DNA: TGTGCCAGCTCACGTATACCCGGGGGGTCTAAGAGCTCTGGGGCCAACGTCCTGACTTTC.

The chain combines TRBV7-9 with TRBJ1-3; 8 bases line up with TRBD1. The junction had 11 bases not matched to a gene; V was cut back by 3 bases and J by 1 base. CDR1 and CDR2 (germline): SEHNR, FQNEAQ (reference sequence). The CDR3 totals 18 residues. This chain's CDR3 is CASSLKGQGIQSGNTIYF. The CDR3, as DNA: TGTGCCAGCAGCTTGAAAGGACAGGGAATCCAGTCTGGAAACACCATATATTTT.

A single count supports this clone. The V call is TRBV2, the J call TRBJ2-1, with 9 bases identical to TRBD2. CDR1 and CDR2 from the germline V gene are SNHLY and FYNNEI. The CDR3 has 14 amino acids. CDR3 bases: TGTACGACTTGGAGTTGGACTAGCGATAATGAGCAGTTCTTC. This encodes CTTWSWTSDNEQFF.

The chain couples TRBV29-1 to TRBJ2-5, with a possible D match to TRBD1 (5 bases). Germline assignment: CDR1 SQVTM and CDR2 ANQGSEA. With 8 bases removed from V and 5 bases from J, the gap between germline ends came to 12 bases. The CDR3 has 11 residues. The CDR3 DNA is TGCAGCTCCAGGGAAGGGGAGACCCAGTACTTC. Translation: CSSREGETQYF.

The rearrangement joins TRBV18 to TRBJ1-6, with 8 nucleotides matching TRBD1. Trimming removed 4 bases from V and 7 bases from J; junction bases left unmatched: 9. The CDR3 contains 16 residues. From germline, CDR1 is KGHSH and CDR2 LQKENI. The DNA of the CDR3 is TGTGCCAGCTCACTGAACTTAGACAGGGGAAATTCACCCCTCCACTTT. This codes for CASSLNLDRGNSPLHF. Based on the CDR3 plus reference TRBV18 and TRBJ1-6, the full variable domain is NAGVMQNPRHLVRRRGQEARLRCSPMKGHSHVYWYRQLPEEGLKFMVYLQKENIIDESGMPKERFSAEFPKEGPSILRIQQVVRGDSAAYFCASSLNLDRGNSPLHFGNGTRLTVT.

The V gene is TRBV5-1, the J gene TRBJ2-1; 15 positions agree with TRBD2. Trimming took 6 bases from V and 6 from J; bases not matched to a gene: 7. Germline V gives CDR1 SGHRS, CDR2 YFSETQ. The CDR3 has 16 amino acids. The CDR3 sequence: CASTPRGLAGGNEQFF. The CDR3 region has the DNA TGCGCCAGCACCCCTAGGGGACTAGCGGGAGGCAATGAGCAGTTCTTC. The full variable domain, with the rest looked up from reference TRBV5-1 and TRBJ2-1, is KAGVTQTPRYLIKTRGQQVTLSCSPISGHRSVSWYQQTPGQGLQFLFEYFSETQRNKGNFPGRFSGRQFSNSRSEMNVSTLELGDSALYLCASTPRGLAGGNEQFFGPGTRLTVL.

The CDR3 sequence is CASSSDRYNSPLHF. The CDR3 coding sequence is TGTGCCAGCAGCTCAGACAGGTATAATTCACCCCTCCACTTT. The rearrangement joins TRBV7-9 to TRBJ1-6, with D maybe TRBD1 (6 bases). Germline lookup yields CDR1 SEHNR and CDR2 FQNEAQ (reference sequence). This CDR3 spans 14 amino acids. V was trimmed by 4 bases and J by 4 bases, leaving 8 bases between them. Filled out from reference TRBV7-9 and TRBJ1-6, the complete variable domain reads DTGVSQNPRHKITKRGQNVTFRCDPISEHNRLYWYRQTLGQGPEFLTYFQNEAQLEKSRLLSDRFSAERPKGSFSTLEIQRTEQGDSAMYLCASSSDRYNSPLHFGNGTRLTVT.

The V and J genes are TRBV7-2 and TRBJ2-7; D is perhaps TRBD1 (6 bases). The CDR3 has 15 amino acids. The V end lost 3 bases, the J end lost 0 bases, and 12 bases lay between the germline ends. Germline-derived CDR1 and CDR2 are SGHTA and FQGNSA. CDR3 sequence: CASSFTGPSSYEQYF. In DNA, the CDR3 is TGTGCCAGCAGCTTCACAGGGCCTAGCTCCTACGAGCAGTACTTC.

J is TRBJ2-5 and V is TRBV27; D might be TRBD1 or TRBD2, each matching 5 bases. V lost 5 bases, J lost 4 bases, and 14 bases lay in between. Germline assignment: CDR1 MNHEY and CDR2 SMNVEV (reference sequence). The CDR3 loop spans 14 amino acids. The CDR3 DNA follows: TGTGCCAGCAGTCCTCGGGGCCTAGGAGAGACCCAGTACTTC. Protein sequence: CASSPRGLGETQYF.

The sample holds one count of this clone. The chain is built from TRBV7-6 and TRBJ2-3; no reliable D call. The CDR3 extends over 14 amino acids. The ends were cut back, 1 base at V and 6 bases at J, with 11 bases in the middle. Germline V gene data show CDR1 as SGHVS and CDR2 as FNYEAQ. Written as DNA, the CDR3 is TGTGCCAGCAGCTTAGTTGGGGTTCTCGATACGCAGTATTTT. Translating gives CASSLVGVLDTQYF.

The chain employs TRBV10-3 and TRBJ2-7, with 8 nucleotides matching TRBD1. The germline gives CDR1 ENHRY, CDR2 SYGVKD. CDR3 length: 13 amino acids. V dropped 7 bases and J dropped 5; count of bases not matched to a gene: 7. CDR3 loop: CAITSDRADEQYF. For the CDR3, the DNA is TGTGCCATCACTTCGGACAGGGCAGACGAGCAGTACTTC.

Turning to this clone: At the DNA level, this CDR3 is encoded by other sequences in the same sample as well. The V and J genes are TRBV29-1 and TRBJ1-1; 7 bases align to TRBD1. This CDR3 has 13 residues. J lost 5 bases, V lost 7 bases, and 10 bases had no gene match. In germline, CDR1 is SQVTM, CDR2 ANQGSEA. The CDR3 region is CSASRTGGTEAFF. The CDR3 region has the DNA TGCAGCGCGAGCCGGACAGGTGGTACTGAAGCTTTCTTT.

The rearrangement joins TRBV5-1 to TRBJ2-2, with D unresolved. There are 14 residues in the CDR3. Trimming took 0 bases from V and 4 from J, leaving 7 bases between them. Looked up from germline, CDR1 is SGHRS and CDR2 is YFSETQ. CDR3 region: CASSLVALTGELFF. In DNA form, the CDR3 reads TGCGCCAGCAGCTTGGTGGCACTCACCGGGGAGCTGTTTTTT.

This clone was observed a handful of times. The chain links TRBV4-3 to TRBJ2-1; no firm D call. V was trimmed by 0 bases and J by 2 bases, leaving 14 bases between them. The CDR3 extends over 17 amino acids. The germline gives CDR1 LGHNA, CDR2 YSLEER. The CDR3 coding sequence is TGCGCCAGCAGCCAAGAACGATCCGTAGGCCCCTACAATGAGCAGTTCTTC. This encodes CASSQERSVGPYNEQFF.

The chain is built from TRBV4-1 and TRBJ1-5, with D possibly TRBD1 on 6 matching bases. V was trimmed by 1 base and J by 9 bases, leaving 16 bases between them. The germline gives CDR1 MGHRA, CDR2 YSYEKL. The CDR3 contains 15 residues. The CDR3 sequence: CASSQAGQSTGPQHF. The CDR3 bases are TGCGCCAGCAGCCAAGCAGGACAGTCTACTGGGCCCCAGCATTTT.

This CDR3 is CASSTGTSTDTQYF. In DNA, the CDR3 is TGTGCCAGCAGCACCGGGACTAGCACAGATACGCAGTATTTT. The chain uses TRBV7-2 and TRBJ2-3; D may be TRBD2 (6 bases). The CDR3 spans 14 residues. V gave up 5 bases and J gave up 0 bases, with 9 bases separating them. Germline V gene sequence: CDR1 SGHTA, CDR2 FQGNSA.

The CDR3, as DNA: TGTGCCAGCAGGGGAGGGGGGTATGAGCAGTTCTTC. As protein: CASRGGGYEQFF. The rearrangement links TRBV2 to TRBJ2-1; D possibly corresponds to TRBD2 (7 bases). V gave up 6 bases and J gave up 8 bases, with 11 bases separating them. Germline V gene data show CDR1 as SNHLY and CDR2 as FYNNEI. This CDR3 spans 12 amino acids.